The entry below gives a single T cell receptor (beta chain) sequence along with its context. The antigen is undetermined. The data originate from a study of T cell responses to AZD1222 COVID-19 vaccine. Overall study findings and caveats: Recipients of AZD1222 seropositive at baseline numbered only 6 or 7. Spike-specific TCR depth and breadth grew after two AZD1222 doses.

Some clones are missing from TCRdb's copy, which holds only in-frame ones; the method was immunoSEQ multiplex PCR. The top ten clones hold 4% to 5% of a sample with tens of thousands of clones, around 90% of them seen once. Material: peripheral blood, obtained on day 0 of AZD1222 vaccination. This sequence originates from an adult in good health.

The CDR3 protein is CASSPGQGTSGANVLTF. CDR3 nucleotides: TGTGCCAGCAGCCCGGGACAGGGGACCTCTGGGGCCAACGTCCTGACTTTC. This chain joins TRBV7-2 and TRBJ2-6; 10 nucleotides match TRBD1. Germline loops: CDR1 SGHTA, CDR2 FQGNSA. Losses at the gene ends were 5 bases for V and 0 bases for J; bases not matched to a gene: 4. The CDR3 is 17 residues long.